The entry below describes one TCR beta chain. This clonotype was counted once. Its specific antigen is unknown. Qualities for individual bases were not recorded, and no much larger clone is one base off. Resting on one read, the evidence is weak. The patients picked for sequencing were ones in whom flow cytometry had shown an expansion of CD8+CD57+ cells. Every patient had severe acquired aplastic anemia, diagnosed using the International Study of Aplastic Anemia and Agranulocytosis and Camitta criteria. At the time blood was sampled, none of the patients had received any therapy. The study deep-sequenced TCR repertoires of sorted CD4+ and CD8+ blood T cells from severe aplastic anemia patients and healthy subjects. In the USA, patient enrollment took place under clinicaltrials.gov protocols 00001620, 01623167, 00001397, 00071045, 00081523 and 00961064. Ficoll-Paque density gradient centrifugation was used to isolate peripheral blood mononuclear cells. Before DNA was extracted, CD4+ and CD8+ T cells were sorted using either FACS or magnetic beads.

Trimming takes 6 bases from V and 5 bases from J, and the germline ends sit 17 bases apart. The CDR3 goes from the cysteine to the phenylalanine over 15 residues. The read is trimmed to its CDR3 DNA, 45 bases read in frame from base 1. Based on the germline V gene (reference sequence), the CDR1 and CDR2 sequences are LNHDA and SQIVND. Profiling of TCR beta VDJ combinations and CDR3 sequences used genomic DNA as the template. An Illumina HiSeq 2000 was the platform used for TCR repertoire sequencing. As for the original processing: Repertoire assessment relied on Simpson's diversity index, CDR3 size and DJ length profiles, and TRBV/TRBJ rearrangement plots. The most abundant DNA sequence in the deep sequencing data was taken as the immunodominant clone. CDR3 amino acid sequences were screened for sharing across subjects and compared with published repertoires and the VDJdb database. The public reads were run again by TCRdb, first through fastp at Q25 and then through MiXCR, and only productive beta chains were kept. Records with the same CDR3 protein are collapsed into one entry carrying the most frequent genes and DNA. These V and J calls originate from TCRdb's pipeline instead of the authors' own analysis. This sample comprises roughly 120,000 distinct CDR3 sequences, 45% to 60% of them detected only once. Together, the top ten hold roughly 30% of the sample.

The data were obtained in a study of CD8+CD57+ T cells in acquired aplastic anemia (dated by TCRdb to the late 2010s). Looking at the study overall: A mean of about 3.2 ug of DNA, ranging from roughly 0.19 to 27.4 ug, was extracted from sorted CD4+ and CD8+ cells. A CD8+CD57+ expansion meant a frequency higher than the mean frequency seen in healthy subjects.

Here is what the overall study found, with its caveats: Although 25 to 30 CD8+ CDR3 sequences were shared by patients and controls, these sequences appeared highly expressed in patients and within the immunodominant clones of patients. CD8+ Simpson's diversity did not differ significantly between patients and healthy controls (P=0.060).

The receptor was derived from a human donor with aplastic anemia. Sequenced input: sorted CD4+, CD8+, or CD8+CD57+ T cells (not recorded which) from PBMCs. The sequence is built from TRBV19 and TRBJ1-5; 6 matching bases give a weak D call of TRBD1. The sequenced DNA: TGTGCCAGTAGGCCCTCCGGGGCAGGGGATCAGCCCCAGCATTTT. This codes for CASRPSGAGDQPQHF.